The clone carrying this TCR beta chain was detected only once. What it binds is not known. PCR involved 60 Vbeta and 13 Jbeta primers. TCRdb keeps only in-frame clones here, not all; method: immunoSEQ multiplex PCR. The sample gives roughly 36,000 clones, about 80% of which show up once; about 6.3% is in the top ten. The CDR3 is made up of 14 amino acids. The germline V gene encodes CDR1 MNHEY and CDR2 SVGAGI. Trimming removed 6 bases from V and 2 bases from J, with 13 bases in between. The sample originates from a study of cytomegalovirus exposure and HLA in healthy donors. Findings and limits, study-wide: Certain sequence variants were highly shared and formed a cluster, and this cluster was likely a sequencing artifact.

The specimen was PBMCs. The TCR originated in a male donor in good health and CMV-seronegative. V and J are TRBV6-5 and TRBJ1-2; possibly TRBD1 for D (5 bases). The CDR3, as DNA: TGTGCCAGCAGAACCCTTACAGGAAACTATGGCTACACCTTC. The encoded protein is CASRTLTGNYGYTF.